These 26 T cell receptor beta chains originate from one sample sequenced in a study of T cell clonality in common variable immunodeficiency. Assay used: immunoSEQ multiplex PCR; TCRdb lists only in-frame clones, some missing. Singletons are absent from the sample, which has 30,000 to 45,000 clones. The specimen sequenced was peripheral blood mononuclear cells. The receptors derive from a person between 18 and 69 years old in good health.

This clone was seen at least ten times. The read comes to an end 3 residues before the CDR3 does, leaving the germline J gene to fill in the end. The chain combines TRBV20-1 with TRBJ2-7, with D perhaps TRBD1 (6 bases). Germline CDR1 reads DFQATT; CDR2 reads SNEGSKA (reference sequence). V was shortened by 6 bases and J by 2 bases, with 20 bases between the two germline ends. The CDR3 covers 15 residues. The part of the CDR3 DNA that was read is TGCAGTGCCCCGCCGACAGGAGAGAATCCCTACGAG. It specifies CSAPPTGENPYE. The whole CDR3 reads CSAPPTGENPYEQYF.

This clone was detected only a few times. The read finishes 3 residues shy of the CDR3 end, and the germline J gene is used to complete it. This chain connects TRBV19 to TRBJ2-1, with a weak D call TRBD2 (5 bases). V lost 1 base to trimming and J lost 8 bases, with 24 bases between them. Germline values: CDR1 LNHDA, CDR2 SQIVND (reference sequence). This CDR3 comprises 18 residues. The CDR3 protein is CASSIALDSIVVVDEQFF. CDR3 bases read: TGTGCCAGTAGTATAGCCCTGGACTCGATAGTGGTTGTCGATGAG.

This clone was detected many times. The sequence runs out 3 residues before the end of the CDR3; the remainder is reconstructed from the germline J gene. The chain recombines TRBV19 with TRBJ2-7; TRBD2 matches at 11 bases. CDR1 and CDR2 from the germline V gene are LNHDA and SQIVND (reference sequence). There are 14 residues in the CDR3. With V trimmed by 6 bases and J by 5 bases, 6 bases remained unmatched. Incomplete CDR3 DNA: TGTGCCAGTAGAGGACTAGCGGGTACCCACGAG. Protein: CASRGLAGTHE. The CDR3, in full, reads CASRGLAGTHEQYF.

This clone turned up a few times. Read coverage stops 3 residues before the CDR3 terminus; the germline J gene supplies the remainder. This rearrangement joins TRBV7-7 to TRBJ1-2; tentatively, D is TRBD1 (5 bases). This CDR3 region has 18 residues. Germline values: CDR1 SSHAT, CDR2 FNYEAQ (reference sequence). The CDR3 bases that were read are TGTGCCAGCAGCTTGCCTTTAGAGGGGACTCCAAACACAGATACC. Translated, it gives CASSLPLEGTPNTDT. The whole CDR3 sequence reads CASSLPLEGTPNTDTYTF.

There are many counts of this clone. The CDR3 end falls 3 residues outside the read, so it is completed with the germline J gene. The chain joins TRBV28 to TRBJ2-7, with a tentative D call TRBD1 (5 bases). The CDR3 totals 14 residues. Germline V gives CDR1 MDHEN, CDR2 SYDVKM. Trimming shortened V by 3 bases and J by 2 bases, and 11 bases separated the two germline ends. The CDR3 loop reads CASSLGRVPYEQYF. CDR3 DNA, as far as it was read: TGTGCCAGCAGTTTGGGCAGGGTGCCCTACGAG.

This clone was detected many times. Read data end 3 residues before the CDR3 end; the end is taken from the germline J gene. The chain combines TRBV18 with TRBJ2-3, with unresolved D. V was shortened by 5 bases and J by 3 bases, with 9 bases between the two germline ends. The CDR3 is made up of 13 amino acids. Per the germline V gene, CDR1 is KGHSH and CDR2 is LQKENI. The DNA read from the CDR3 is TGTGCCAGCTCAAACCAAGGTACAGATACG. The encoded protein is CASSNQGTDT. The full-length CDR3 reads as CASSNQGTDTQYF.

This clone was picked up a small number of times. The CDR3 goes on 3 residues after the read ends, and that part is filled in from the germline J gene. V is TRBV19 and J is TRBJ2-1; TRBD2 aligns across 8 bases. Germline trimming cut 7 bases from V and 5 bases from J; bases unmatched to any gene: 7. The length of the CDR3 is 14 residues. Looked up from germline, CDR1 is LNHDA and CDR2 is SQIVND (reference sequence). The CDR3 is CASTPREAHNEQFF. The DNA read from the CDR3 is TGTGCCAGTACCCCGCGGGAGGCTCACAATGAG. Looking up the rest from reference TRBV19 and TRBJ2-1 gives the full variable domain: DGGITQSPKYLFRKEGQNVTLSCEQNLNHDAMYWYRQDPGQGLRLIYYSQIVNDFQKGDIAEGYSVSREKKESFPLTVTSAQKNPTAFYLCASTPREAHNEQFFGPGTRLTVL.

Many counts were recorded for this clone. The read falls 3 residues short of the CDR3 end, and the missing part is taken from the germline J gene. The chain couples TRBV11-2 to TRBJ1-2; tentatively, D is TRBD1 (6 bases). CDR1 is SGHAT and CDR2 is FQNNGV in the germline V gene. CDR3 size: 13 residues. This chain's CDR3 is CASSLVPDSGYTF. CDR3 DNA (partial): TGTGCCAGCAGCTTAGTCCCGGACAGCGGC.

As for this clone: The read comes to an end 3 residues before the CDR3 does, leaving the germline J gene to fill in the end. This chain connects TRBV11-2 to TRBJ2-2, with 7 bases identical to TRBD1. CDR3 length: 13 residues. CDR1 is SGHAT and CDR2 is FQNNGV in the germline V gene. The sequenced part of the CDR3 DNA is TGTGCCAGCACCCACAGGGGAAATGAAAAG. This gives the protein CASTHRGNEK. Given in full, the CDR3 is CASTHRGNEKLFF.

This clone was detected ten times or more. The CDR3 goes on 3 residues after the read ends, and that part is filled in from the germline J gene. The chain combines TRBV19 with TRBJ2-4, with 11 bases identical to TRBD1. Trimming took 3 bases from V and 3 from J; bases not matched to a gene: 4. This CDR3 comprises 16 residues. The germline V gene encodes CDR1 LNHDA and CDR2 SQIVND (reference sequence). The part of the CDR3 DNA that was read is TGTGCCAGTAGTATCAGGGGACAGGGGGACAAAAACATT. It yields the protein CASSIRGQGDKNI. The whole CDR3 reads CASSIRGQGDKNIQYF.

This clone was observed many times. The read ends 3 residues shy of where the CDR3 ends; the end is completed using the germline J gene. The V call is TRBV19, the J call TRBJ1-2, with 9 positions matching TRBD1. V lost 10 bases and J lost 4; bases outside the gene matches: 10. The germline gives CDR1 LNHDA, CDR2 SQIVND (reference sequence). The CDR3 spans 14 residues. CDR3 amino acids: CATSPGQGTYGYTF. The sequenced CDR3 bases are TGTGCCACCAGTCCGGGACAGGGTACCTATGGC.

At least ten counts were recorded for this clone. With the read ending 3 residues before the CDR3 end, the germline J gene is used to fill in that end. The gene calls are TRBV20-1 and TRBJ1-2; a possible D gene is TRBD1 (6 bases). V gave up 5 bases and J gave up 5 bases, with 18 bases separating them. The CDR3 is made up of 14 amino acids. Germline CDR1 is DFQATT and CDR2 is SNEGSKA (reference sequence). CDR3 residues: CSAGRQEILYGYTF. The part of the CDR3 DNA that was read is TGCAGTGCTGGCAGACAGGAGATCTTATATGGC.

This clone has ten or more counts. The CDR3 goes on 3 residues after the read ends, and that part is filled in from the germline J gene. The chain has TRBV7-3 and TRBJ2-1; D is possibly TRBD2 (5 bases). Trimming left V 1 base short and J 6 bases short, with 10 bases between. This CDR3 has 14 residues. The germline V gene encodes CDR1 SGHTA and CDR2 FQGTGA. The CDR3 bases that were read are TGTGCCAGCAGCTTAAAATCCGAGGGCAATGAG. It yields the protein CASSLKSEGNE. The entire CDR3 protein reads CASSLKSEGNEQFF.

This clone turned up a few times. The read gets to within 3 residues of the CDR3 end, and the germline J gene fills in the rest. The J gene is TRBJ1-2, the V gene TRBV11-2; 11 bases align to TRBD1. CDR1 and CDR2 (germline): SGHAT, FQNNGV. This CDR3 region has 15 residues. The CDR3 is CASSHRTGGRETYTF. The part of the CDR3 DNA that was read is TGTGCCAGCAGCCACAGGACAGGGGGCCGAGAGACC.

The table lists this clone with many counts. The read ends 3 residues early relative to the CDR3; the germline J gene fills the gap. The V call is TRBV30, the J call TRBJ2-2; TRBD1 matches 9 bases. Germline V gene data show CDR1 as GTSNPN and CDR2 as SVGIG (reference sequence). CDR3 length: 15 residues. The CDR3 region is CAWSAYRGLGEKLFF. The CDR3 bases that were read are TGTGCCTGGAGCGCCTACAGGGGGCTGGGGGAAAAG.

Points on this clone: The read ends 3 residues early relative to the CDR3; the germline J gene fills the gap. V and J are TRBV30 and TRBJ1-2; TRBD1 matches at 7 bases. Germline V gene data show CDR1 as GTSNPN and CDR2 as SVGIG (reference sequence). This CDR3 is built from 16 residues. The CDR3 reads CAWSTSRAGGTDTYTF. Partial CDR3 DNA: TGTGCCTGGAGCACCTCGCGGGCGGGAGGGACAGATACC. Using reference TRBV30 and TRBJ1-2 for the parts outside the CDR3, the full variable domain is SQTIHQWPATLVQPVGSPLSLECTVEGTSNPNLYWYRQAAGRGLQLLFYSVGIGQISSEVPQNLSASRPQDRQFILSSKKLLLSDSGFYLCAWSTSRAGGTDTYTFGSGTRLTVV.

Concerning this clone: The read stops 3 residues short of the end of the CDR3; the missing end is completed from the germline J gene. This chain joins TRBV30 and TRBJ1-1, with 9 bases aligning to TRBD1. Germline CDR1 is GTSNPN and CDR2 is SVGIG (reference sequence). This CDR3 has 14 amino acids. The chain's CDR3 is CACGTGTGSDTAFF. CDR3 DNA (partial): TGTGCCTGCGGGACCGGGACAGGGTCAGATACG.

There are many counts of this clone. The sequenced fragment ends 3 residues before the CDR3 boundary, so the rest is inferred from the germline J gene. The rearrangement joins TRBV20-1 to TRBJ2-3; 9 bases are shared with TRBD2. The length of the CDR3 is 15 residues. Trimming removed 1 base from V and 1 base from J; junction bases left unmatched: 3. Germline V gives CDR1 DFQATT, CDR2 SNEGSKA (reference sequence). The CDR3 region is CSARARTSGTDTQYF. CDR3 DNA (partial): TGCAGTGCTAGAGCCAGGACTAGCGGCACAGATACG.

A remark on this clone: The missing CDR3 end, 3 residues past where the read stops, is filled in from the germline J gene. This chain joins TRBV7-6 and TRBJ2-2; possibly TRBD1 for D (6 bases). Per the germline V gene, CDR1 is SGHVS and CDR2 is FNYEAQ. The CDR3 has 15 residues. CDR3 DNA, as far as it was read: TGTGCCAGCAGCGCCAGCAGGGGTAACCCTGAAAAG. Its protein product is CASSASRGNPEK. Given in full, the CDR3 is CASSASRGNPEKLFF.

In its sample, this clone was seen many times. The CDR3 extends 3 residues past the end of the read, so its final part is completed from the germline J gene. V is TRBV9 and J is TRBJ2-1, with 10 bases that match TRBD1. This CDR3 region has 18 residues. Germline CDR1 is SGDLS and CDR2 is YYNGEE. V shed 0 bases and J 6 bases; nucleotides not matched to a gene: 12. CDR3 bases read: TGTGCCAGCAGCGTAGATCCAATAGGGACAGGGGTAATCAATGAG. It translates to CASSVDPIGTGVINE. The full-length CDR3 reads as CASSVDPIGTGVINEQFF.

This clone was seen at least ten times. Read data end 3 residues before the CDR3 end; the end is taken from the germline J gene. V and J are TRBV5-1 and TRBJ2-2; perhaps TRBD1 as D (5 bases). CDR1 SGHRS and CDR2 YFSETQ come from the germline V gene. CDR3 size: 13 residues. The CDR3 DNA, read in part, is TGCGCCAGCATGAACCCTGGGGCCAACGTG. It yields the protein CASMNPGANV. The entire CDR3 protein is CASMNPGANVLFF.

This clone appeared many times. The CDR3 reads CSAPPGTSVYEQYF. The part of the CDR3 DNA that was read is TGCAGTGCGCCTCCGGGGACTAGCGTCTACGAG. V is TRBV20-1 and J is TRBJ2-7, with 10 bases fitting TRBD2. The CDR3 end is not reached by the read, which stops 3 residues before it; the germline J gene fills it in. Germline CDR1 is DFQATT and CDR2 is SNEGSKA (reference sequence). CDR3 length: 14 amino acids. V lost 6 bases to trimming and J lost 3 bases; unmatched junction nucleotides: 8.

This clone was recorded many times. The read ends 3 residues early relative to the CDR3; the germline J gene fills the gap. The chain employs TRBV19 and TRBJ1-1, with D unclear. The V and J ends lost 0 bases and 3 bases respectively, with 8 bases between them. The V gene's germline CDR1 is LNHDA and CDR2 SQIVND (reference sequence). The length of the CDR3 is 14 residues. Partial CDR3 DNA: TGTGCCAGTAGTATAGACCTAATAGACACTGAA. Its protein product is CASSIDLIDTE. The complete CDR3 reads CASSIDLIDTEAFF.

This clone was counted at least ten times. The DNA ends 3 residues before the CDR3 does, and the rest of the CDR3 is filled in from the germline J gene. The chain is built from TRBV10-3 and TRBJ1-2; possible D gene TRBD1, 5 bases. Looked up from germline, CDR1 is ENHRY and CDR2 is SYGVKD. Trimming shortened V by 2 bases and J by 5 bases, and 18 bases separated the two germline ends. The CDR3 is 16 amino acids. The CDR3 loop reads CAISEKGSAGVYGYTF. The covered CDR3 bases are TGTGCCATCAGTGAGAAAGGTTCCGCGGGGGTGTATGGC.

There are many counts of this clone. The read ends 3 residues before the CDR3 terminus; that terminus is restored from the germline J gene. This chain uses TRBV19 with TRBJ2-7, with D perhaps matching TRBD1 (5 bases). The length of the CDR3 is 13 residues. Trimming removed 0 bases at V and 4 bases at J, with 7 bases between. Germline V gene lookup returns CDR1 LNHDA and CDR2 SQIVND (reference sequence). This CDR3 is CASSIETEYEQYF. CDR3 DNA (partial): TGTGCCAGTAGTATAGAGACAGAGTACGAG. The variable domain in full, with the rest retrieved from reference TRBV19 and TRBJ2-7, is DGGITQSPKYLFRKEGQNVTLSCEQNLNHDAMYWYRQDPGQGLRLIYYSQIVNDFQKGDIAEGYSVSREKKESFPLTVTSAQKNPTAFYLCASSIETEYEQYFGPGTRLTVT.

There are many counts of this clone. The CDR3 end lies 3 residues beyond the end of the read and is filled in from the germline J gene. The rearrangement joins TRBV7-8 to TRBJ1-4, with D hard to call. In germline, CDR1 is SGHVS, CDR2 FQNEAQ. The CDR3 runs 16 residues. Between the trimmed V and J ends, which lost 6 bases and 7 bases, there was a span of 21 bases. CDR3 sequence reads: CASSTKRRADGEKLFF. The sequenced part of the CDR3 DNA is TGTGCCAGCAGTACCAAGCGGAGGGCTGACGGTGAAAAA.